A single sample is the source of the 29 T cell receptor beta chains below, sequenced in a study of long-term antiretroviral therapy in people with HIV. This was the immunoSEQ v3.0 assay at survey level. Here immunoSEQ multiplex PCR was the method, and the copy in TCRdb shows in-frame clones only, minus some. The sample has 20,000 to 25,000 clones, approximately 80% seen once. The sequenced sample was unsorted PBMCs, obtained 0.5 years before starting antiretroviral therapy. The source of these receptors is a man aged 35 to 55 with HIV.

V usage is TRBV9 and J usage is TRBJ1-6; tentatively, D is TRBD1 (6 bases). V was shortened by 4 bases and J by 5 bases, with 16 bases between the two germline ends. Germline assignment: CDR1 SGDLS and CDR2 YYNGEE. The CDR3 sequence is 16 residues long. The CDR3 here is CASSPSTDSNNSPLHF. The CDR3 nucleotides read TGTGCCAGCAGCCCTTCAACGGACAGCAATAATTCACCCCTCCACTTT.

The chain employs TRBV4-1 and TRBJ2-7, with 7 nucleotides matching TRBD1. CDR1 is MGHRA and CDR2 is YSYEKL in the germline V gene. Trimming removed 2 bases from V and 1 base from J; junction bases left unmatched: 5. The CDR3 is made up of 15 amino acids. CDR3 region: CASSQQPDRSYEQYF. Here the CDR3 DNA reads TGCGCCAGCAGCCAACAACCGGACAGGTCCTACGAGCAGTACTTC.

The rearrangement joins TRBV4-1 to TRBJ1-2, with 9 bases lining up with TRBD1. Trimming took 0 bases from V and 6 from J; bases not matched to a gene: 5. The CDR3 is 15 residues long. Germline CDR1 reads MGHRA; CDR2 reads YSYEKL. In DNA form, the CDR3 reads TGCGCCAGCAGCCAAGATTTAACAGGGGGCGATGGCTACACCTTC. Amino acid sequence: CASSQDLTGGDGYTF.

The gene calls are TRBV11-2 and TRBJ2-6, with D unclear. Germline values: CDR1 SGHAT, CDR2 FQNNGV. The CDR3 runs to 16 residues. Trimming removed 5 bases from V and 0 bases from J, with 11 bases in between. In nucleotides, the CDR3 is TGTGCCAGCAGCCTAAGGGTCAGCTCTGGGGCCAACGTCCTGACTTTC. This codes for CASSLRVSSGANVLTF.

V usage is TRBV5-1 and J usage is TRBJ1-4; possible D gene TRBD1, 5 bases. Germline lookup yields CDR1 SGHRS and CDR2 YFSETQ. V lost 0 bases, J lost 7 bases, and 7 bases lay in between. The CDR3 totals 13 residues. The CDR3 nucleotides read TGCGCCAGCAGCTTGGAGACAGTTGAAAAACTGTTTTTT. Translating it yields CASSLETVEKLFF.

This clone was seen only a few times. The chain employs TRBV27 and TRBJ2-2; D gene uncertain. Germline V lookup: CDR1 MNHEY, CDR2 SMNVEV (reference sequence). V lost 6 bases, J lost 6 bases, and 11 bases lay in between. The CDR3 is made up of 13 amino acids. The CDR3 sequence is CASSLGFPGELFF. DNA for the CDR3: TGTGCCAGCAGCCTTGGCTTTCCCGGGGAGCTGTTTTTT.

This chain uses TRBV6-6 with TRBJ1-4; no firm D call. Germline V gene sequence: CDR1 MNHNY, CDR2 SVGAGI (reference sequence). The CDR3 has 15 residues. V lost 5 bases and J 4 bases, leaving 14 bases between the germline ends. This CDR3 reads CASSPPRGNNEKLFF. Written as DNA, the CDR3 is TGTGCCAGCAGTCCCCCCCGGGGAAATAATGAAAAACTGTTTTTT.

The chain recombines TRBV5-1 with TRBJ2-7; 9 bases agree with TRBD1. The CDR3 totals 13 residues. Trimming at V came to 4 bases and at J to 5 bases, leaving 4 bases not matched to a gene. Germline V gene sequence: CDR1 SGHRS, CDR2 YFSETQ. The CDR3 bases are TGCGCCAGCAGCCGGGACAGGGTGGACGAGCAGTACTTC. Translating it yields CASSRDRVDEQYF.

This sequence joins TRBV5-6 and TRBJ1-2, with 10 bases aligning to TRBD1. The CDR3 consists of 16 residues. V lost 4 bases and J lost 4; bases outside the gene matches: 10. Germline V gene sequence: CDR1 SGHDT, CDR2 YYEEEE. CDR3 bases: TGTGCCAGCAGCAAAAGACAGGGGGCCACGGCCTATGGCTACACCTTC. Encoded protein: CASSKRQGATAYGYTF.

This chain joins TRBV4-3 and TRBJ1-2; 11 positions match TRBD1. The junction had 9 bases not matched to a gene; V was cut back by 1 base and J by 8 bases. The CDR3 sequence is 16 residues long. Germline lookup yields CDR1 LGHNA and CDR2 YSLEER. The CDR3 sequence is CASSQVGGQGAGGYTF. As DNA, the CDR3 is TGCGCCAGCAGCCAAGTTGGAGGACAGGGGGCTGGAGGCTACACCTTC.

This chain joins TRBV11-2 and TRBJ2-1; 8 nucleotides line up with TRBD2. Per the germline V gene, CDR1 is SGHAT and CDR2 is FQNNGV. V dropped 4 bases and J dropped 7; count of bases not matched to a gene: 6. The CDR3 is 14 amino acids. CDR3 in amino acids: CASSWSGGGNEQFF. The CDR3 nucleotides read TGTGCCAGCAGCTGGAGCGGGGGTGGTAATGAGCAGTTCTTC.

In its sample, this clone was seen once. The CDR3 bases are TGTGCCAGCAGCTTCCAGTACCCAGATACGCAGTATTTT. Amino acid sequence: CASSFQYPDTQYF. The J gene is TRBJ2-3, the V gene TRBV7-3; D not certain. This CDR3 region has 13 residues. The germline V and J ends were trimmed by 3 bases and 4 bases, with 8 bases remaining between them. Germline V gene lookup returns CDR1 SGHTA and CDR2 FQGTGA.

J is TRBJ2-6 and V is TRBV18; perhaps TRBD1 as D (6 bases). The CDR3 covers 19 residues. The germline V and J ends were trimmed by 1 base and 2 bases, with 18 bases remaining between them. CDR1 is KGHSH, CDR2 LQKENI, per germline. CDR3 loop: CASSPQATGPAAGANVLTF. CDR3 DNA: TGTGCCAGCTCACCACAGGCGACAGGACCCGCCGCTGGGGCCAACGTCCTGACTTTC.

The chain links TRBV2 to TRBJ2-2; D uncertain. The CDR3 runs to 14 residues. Germline CDR1 and CDR2: SNHLY and FYNNEI. The V gene lost 7 bases and the J gene lost 1 base, with 10 bases spanning the gap. This chain's CDR3 is CASTRLWNTGELFF. The CDR3 DNA sequence: TGTGCCAGCACCAGACTCTGGAACACCGGGGAGCTGTTTTTT.

The chain recombines TRBV13 with TRBJ2-2, with D perhaps TRBD2 (5 bases). This CDR3 is built from 16 residues. Trimming left V 1 base short and J 6 bases short, with 15 bases between. Looked up from germline, CDR1 is PRHDT and CDR2 is FYEKMQ (reference sequence). CDR3: CASSLVSGEEPGELFF. The DNA of the CDR3 is TGTGCCAGCAGCTTAGTTTCCGGGGAAGAACCCGGGGAGCTGTTTTTT.

The chain recombines TRBV10-2 with TRBJ1-2; weak D call: TRBD1 (5 bases). Trimming pared 3 bases from V and 3 bases from J, leaving 11 bases between. CDR1 and CDR2 (germline): WSHSY, SAAADI. This CDR3 is 14 amino acids long. DNA of the CDR3: TGCGCCAGCAGTGATCCCGGGGGGGACTATGGCTACACCTTC. Amino acids: CASSDPGGDYGYTF.

The rearrangement joins TRBV28 to TRBJ1-5; 8 bases fit TRBD1. CDR3 length: 17 amino acids. Germline CDR1 MDHEN, CDR2 SYDVKM. V was pared by 3 bases and J by 1 base, with 8 bases of the junction left unmatched. CDR3 in amino acids: CASSFSRGLGSNQPQHF. The CDR3 coding sequence is TGTGCCAGCAGTTTTTCCAGGGGGCTGGGGAGCAATCAGCCCCAGCATTTT. The full variable domain, completed using reference TRBV28 and TRBJ1-5, is DVKVTQSSRYLVKRTGEKVFLECVQDMDHENMFWYRQDPGLGLRLIYFSYDVKMKEKGDIPEGYSVSREKKERFSLILESASTNQTSMYLCASSFSRGLGSNQPQHFGDGTRLSIL.

The chain carries TRBV12-1 and TRBJ1-6; the D segment call TRBD1 is taken from the table without a DNA check. TRBV12-1 is tagged as a pseudogene. The CDR3 consists of 13 residues. The CDR3 bases are TGTGCCAGCAGGGGACAGACGAATTCACCCCTCCACTTT. This gives the protein CASRGQTNSPLHF.

The chain combines TRBV6-5 with TRBJ1-2, with unresolved D. The CDR3 covers 12 residues. V dropped 8 bases and J dropped 5 bases, with 12 bases sitting between them. Germline-derived CDR1 and CDR2 are MNHEY and SVGAGI. This chain's CDR3 is CASWVADYGYTF. The CDR3 DNA reads TGTGCCAGCTGGGTGGCGGATTATGGCTACACCTTC.

This chain uses TRBV20-1 with TRBJ2-5; D unclear. The germline CDR1 and CDR2 sequences are DFQATT and SNEGSKA (reference sequence). The CDR3 totals 11 residues. Between the trimmed V and J ends, which lost 0 bases and 6 bases, there was a span of 5 bases. In DNA, the CDR3 is TGCAGTGCTAGAGATATGCAGACCCAGTACTTC. It is translated as CSARDMQTQYF.

The chain is built from TRBV9 and TRBJ1-4; 7 bases map to TRBD1. The CDR3 has 15 residues. Germline CDR1 SGDLS, CDR2 YYNGEE. After removal of 3 bases from V and 5 bases from J, the junction contained 7 bases not matched to a gene. CDR3 bases: TGTGCCAGCAGCGCTGGGACAGATGGGAATGAAAAACTGTTTTTT. This sequence encodes CASSAGTDGNEKLFF.

This clone was seen once. The CDR3 region is CASSADRNTEAFF. The CDR3 bases are TGTGCCAGCAGCGCGGACAGGAACACTGAAGCTTTCTTT. This chain uses TRBV6-1 with TRBJ1-1; maybe TRBD1 (6 bases). The V and J ends lost 6 bases and 1 base respectively, with 9 bases between them. Germline loops: CDR1 MNHNS, CDR2 SASEGT. The CDR3 length is 13 residues.

V usage is TRBV2 and J usage is TRBJ2-2, with 7 positions matching TRBD1. This CDR3 is built from 15 residues. After removal of 5 bases from V and 3 bases from J, the junction contained 6 bases not matched to a gene. The germline V gene has CDR1 SNHLY and CDR2 FYNNEI. CDR3 in amino acids: CASSRGQLDTGELFF. In nucleotides, the CDR3 is TGTGCCAGCAGTAGGGGACAGCTAGACACCGGGGAGCTGTTTTTT.

This clone came up a few times. The chain is built from TRBV9 and TRBJ1-2; 10 bases are shared with TRBD1. The trim removed 2 bases at V and 6 bases at J, leaving 7 bases unmatched. Germline CDR1 reads SGDLS; CDR2 reads YYNGEE. The CDR3 loop spans 15 amino acids. This chain's CDR3 is CASSVSPGTGDGYTF. The CDR3 DNA reads TGTGCCAGCAGCGTCTCTCCCGGGACAGGGGATGGCTACACCTTC.

The gene calls are TRBV6-6 and TRBJ1-3, with 8 bases that match TRBD1. Germline-derived CDR1 and CDR2 are MNHNY and SVGAGI (reference sequence). V trimming: 9 bases; J trimming: 1 base; junction bases outside the gene matches: 5. The CDR3 totals 14 residues. CDR3 sequence reads: CASDRQGSGNTIYF. CDR3 in DNA: TGTGCCAGTGACCGACAGGGGTCTGGAAACACCATATATTTT.

The chain recombines TRBV27 with TRBJ1-1; a possible D gene is TRBD1 (5 bases). V was cut by 6 bases and J by 4 bases, with 15 bases left in between. CDR1 MNHEY and CDR2 SMNVEV come from the germline V gene (reference sequence). The CDR3 loop spans 14 amino acids. The CDR3 protein is CASRSQVRVTEAFF. CDR3 bases: TGTGCCAGCAGGTCACAGGTCCGGGTCACTGAAGCTTTCTTT.

This chain connects TRBV13 to TRBJ1-3; D unresolved. The CDR3 is 15 amino acids. V dropped 1 base and J dropped 3 bases, with 10 bases sitting between them. The germline gives CDR1 PRHDT, CDR2 FYEKMQ (reference sequence). The CDR3 loop is CASSLARVDGNTIYF. The CDR3 DNA sequence: TGTGCCAGCAGCTTAGCAAGGGTCGATGGAAACACCATATATTTT.

The chain recombines TRBV5-6 with TRBJ2-3; D is perhaps TRBD1 (5 bases). CDR1 and CDR2 from the germline V gene are SGHDT and YYEEEE. The V end lost 0 bases, the J end lost 1 base, and 9 bases lay between the germline ends. The CDR3 is 15 amino acids. CDR3 amino acids: CASSLEGQRTDTQYF. CDR3 nucleotides: TGTGCCAGCAGCTTGGAGGGGCAGCGCACAGATACGCAGTATTTT.

The CDR3 DNA reads as TGTGCCAGCAGCTTAGCGGGAGCAGGGACCTATCAGCCCCAGCATTTT. Encoded protein: CASSLAGAGTYQPQHF. The genes are TRBV7-8 and TRBJ1-5; possible D gene TRBD1, 5 bases. The germline V gene has CDR1 SGHVS and CDR2 FQNEAQ. The CDR3 loop spans 16 amino acids. The V end was cut by 0 bases, the J end by 5 bases, with 14 bases between.